This T cell receptor beta chain was observed in a study of cytomegalovirus exposure and HLA in healthy donors. The PCR contained 60 Vbeta and 13 Jbeta primers. The method was immunoSEQ multiplex PCR; TCRdb's version includes in-frame clones alone and lacks a portion of them. The sample holds 180,000 or so clones; around 82% are singletons and the top ten take 2% to 2.5%. Despite likely unrecorded immune exposures, the donors were nominally healthy at the time of sampling. V was trimmed by 6 bases and J by 0 bases, leaving 16 bases between them. The CDR3 sequence is 16 residues long. In germline, CDR1 is MRHNA, CDR2 SNTAGT.

What was sequenced was PBMCs. This receptor was identified in a woman aged 25 to 39 in good health and CMV-seropositive. V gene TRBV6-4 combines with J gene TRBJ2-3; D gene unclear. CDR3 coding DNA: TGTGCCAGCAGCCCCTCCCGACACCTTAGCACAGATACGCAGTATTTT. It specifies CASSPSRHLSTDTQYF.